The 29 T cell receptor beta chains in this list originate from one sample, sequenced in a study of brain T cells in children with intractable seizures. TCRdb's table, derived via immunoSEQ multiplex PCR, lists solely in-frame clones and lacks some. The table includes approximately 330,000 clones, over 90% detected once. Time point specified: blood from clinic visit 5 months post-surgery; TSC patient then seizure free. The sample was peripheral blood, taken roughly 5 months after surgery. These receptors came from a boy under three years old with tuberous sclerosis and intractable seizures.

The chain has TRBV6-5 and TRBJ1-1; no clear D. With 5 bases removed from V and 7 bases from J, the gap between germline ends came to 11 bases. Germline V gene data show CDR1 as MNHEY and CDR2 as SVGAGI. The CDR3 is 12 residues long. The CDR3 protein is CASSNPWLEAFF. The CDR3 DNA sequence: TGTGCCAGCAGTAACCCCTGGCTTGAAGCTTTCTTT.

The CDR3 nucleotides read TGTGCCAGCAGCCCGGAGGGCCCGAGATACAATGAGCAGTTCTTC. The encoded protein is CASSPEGPRYNEQFF. V gene TRBV7-9 combines with J gene TRBJ2-1, with D possibly TRBD2 on 6 matching bases. Germline V lookup: CDR1 SEHNR, CDR2 FQNEAQ (reference sequence). The CDR3 is made up of 15 amino acids. Trimming shortened V by 5 bases and J by 4 bases, and 15 bases separated the two germline ends.

The genes are TRBV6-5 and TRBJ2-3; D remains ambiguous. V lost 3 bases to trimming and J lost 3 bases, with 10 bases between them. The CDR3 spans 14 residues. Per the germline V gene, CDR1 is MNHEY and CDR2 is SVGAGI. The CDR3 DNA follows: TGTGCCAGCAGTTATACAAACCTGACAGATACGCAGTATTTT. Residues: CASSYTNLTDTQYF.

This chain connects TRBV5-1 to TRBJ2-5; D tentatively reads TRBD1 or TRBD2 (5 bases each). The germline V gene has CDR1 SGHRS and CDR2 YFSETQ. The CDR3 has 14 amino acids. Trimming cost V 0 bases and J 5 bases, with 11 bases left between them. The DNA of the CDR3 is TGCGCCAGCAGCTTGGAATCGGGGCGGGAGACCCAGTACTTC. It yields the protein CASSLESGRETQYF.

This chain connects TRBV14 to TRBJ1-1; 7 bases map to TRBD1. This CDR3 has 16 amino acids. Per the germline V gene, CDR1 is SGHDN and CDR2 is FVKESK. Trimming took 1 base from V and 0 from J; bases not matched to a gene: 5. The CDR3 is CASSQVGGSLNTEAFF. The CDR3 DNA reads as TGTGCCAGCAGCCAAGTAGGGGGCAGCTTGAACACTGAAGCTTTCTTT.

The genes are TRBV3-1 (or the pseudogene TRBV3-2) and TRBJ2-5; no definite D call. Germline CDR1 is LGHDT and CDR2 is YNNKEL (reference sequence). This CDR3 is 14 amino acids long. V was cut by 1 base and J by 4 bases, with 10 bases left in between. The CDR3 protein is CASSQVGYTETQYF. The CDR3 DNA sequence: TGTGCCAGCAGCCAAGTCGGGTACACAGAGACCCAGTACTTC.

The chain joins TRBV6-4 to TRBJ2-3, with 9 positions matching TRBD2. From germline, CDR1 is MRHNA and CDR2 SNTAGT. This CDR3 has 13 residues. The V gene end was trimmed by 3 bases and the J gene end by 5 bases; junction bases not matched to a gene: 0. CDR3 loop: CASSEAGGDTQYF. CDR3 coding DNA: TGTGCCAGCAGTGAAGCGGGAGGAGATACGCAGTATTTT.

The rearrangement joins TRBV30 to TRBJ1-3; D may be TRBD1 (6 bases). CDR3 size: 14 residues. The V gene's germline CDR1 is GTSNPN and CDR2 SVGIG (reference sequence). V gave up 3 bases and J gave up 2 bases, with 11 bases separating them. CDR3 in amino acids: CAWREQGTGNTIYF. In DNA, the CDR3 is TGTGCCTGGAGAGAACAGGGAACTGGAAACACCATATATTTT.

This clone was observed a single time. J is TRBJ1-4 and V is TRBV24-1; D might be TRBD1 (5 bases). Germline assignment: CDR1 KGHDR and CDR2 SFDVKD. Trimming shortened V by 1 base and J by 6 bases, and 14 bases separated the two germline ends. The CDR3 is 16 amino acids. The CDR3 nucleotides read TGTGCCACCAGTGATTTTAAGGGGCGGTTAGATGAAAAACTGTTTTTT. Its protein product is CATSDFKGRLDEKLFF.

The chain couples TRBV9 to TRBJ2-2; 8 nucleotides line up with TRBD1. Germline CDR1 SGDLS, CDR2 YYNGEE. V lost 2 bases and J lost 7; bases outside the gene matches: 7. The CDR3 is made up of 15 amino acids. CDR3 region: CASSVDQGAVGELFF. Written as DNA, the CDR3 is TGTGCCAGCAGCGTGGACCAGGGGGCGGTCGGGGAGCTGTTTTTT.

This clone came up a few times. The chain recombines TRBV6-5 with TRBJ1-3, with D unclear. The CDR3 contains 16 residues. Germline V gives CDR1 MNHEY, CDR2 SVGAGI. V was cut by 2 bases and J by 0 bases, with 11 bases left in between. The CDR3 protein is CASSYSTAFSGNTIYF. DNA for the CDR3: TGTGCCAGCAGTTACAGTACAGCTTTCTCTGGAAACACCATATATTTT.

The chain combines TRBV6-6 with TRBJ2-2; D remains ambiguous. The CDR3 has 12 residues. Germline V gene sequence: CDR1 MNHNY, CDR2 SVGAGI (reference sequence). Trimming pared 10 bases from V and 6 bases from J, leaving 12 bases between. CDR3 protein: CATTFGAGELFF. The CDR3 DNA follows: TGTGCCACAACTTTTGGGGCCGGGGAGCTGTTTTTT.

This chain joins TRBV7-2 and TRBJ1-1; D gene uncertain. The CDR3 length is 13 residues. CDR1 is SGHTA, CDR2 FQGNSA, per germline. Between the trimmed V and J ends, which lost 1 base and 7 bases, there was a span of 10 bases. The CDR3, as DNA: TGTGCCAGCAGCTTAGAATCCCAGCTTGAAGCTTTCTTT. Its protein is CASSLESQLEAFF.

The J gene is TRBJ2-3, the V gene TRBV19; D is unresolved. Germline loops: CDR1 LNHDA, CDR2 SQIVND (reference sequence). With 0 bases removed from V and 2 bases from J, the gap between germline ends came to 6 bases. CDR3 size: 14 residues. The CDR3 is CASSIDKDTDTQYF. CDR3 nucleotides: TGTGCCAGTAGTATAGATAAGGACACAGATACGCAGTATTTT.

The CDR3 region is CASSFFHSGLRTDTQYF. The CDR3 region has the DNA TGTGCCAGCAGCTTCTTCCACAGCGGGCTCCGCACAGATACGCAGTATTTT. The V call is TRBV5-4, the J call TRBJ2-3, with a weak D call TRBD2 (6 bases). This CDR3 is built from 17 residues. Germline V gives CDR1 SGHNT, CDR2 YYREEE (reference sequence). The V end was cut by 2 bases, the J end by 1 base, with 17 bases between.

V usage is TRBV18 and J usage is TRBJ2-5; a weak D match, TRBD1 (5 bases). The CDR3 runs 14 residues. Germline V CDR1 and CDR2: KGHSH, LQKENI. V lost 2 bases and J lost 3, with 10 bases in between. In DNA form, the CDR3 reads TGTGCCAGCTCACCAGCAGGGTGGGAAGAGACCCAGTACTTC. Protein product: CASSPAGWEETQYF.

The rearrangement joins TRBV27 to TRBJ1-3; D remains ambiguous. The V end lost 2 bases, the J end lost 0 bases, and 5 bases lay between the germline ends. Looked up from germline, CDR1 is MNHEY and CDR2 is SMNVEV (reference sequence). The CDR3 contains 14 residues. The CDR3 bases are TGTGCCAGCAGTTTAACATTCTCTGGAAACACCATATATTTT. Protein product: CASSLTFSGNTIYF.

This clone showed up just once. The rearrangement joins TRBV7-3 to TRBJ2-1, with TRBD2 as a possible D gene (6 bases). CDR3 size: 15 residues. Looked up from germline, CDR1 is SGHTA and CDR2 is FQGTGA. V lost 4 bases to trimming and J lost 7 bases, with 17 bases between them. CDR3 sequence reads: CASSSYPGLPNEQFF. The DNA for the CDR3 is TGTGCCAGCAGCTCGTATCCGGGACTCCCTAATGAGCAGTTCTTC.

This clone was counted only a few times. This rearrangement joins TRBV29-1 to TRBJ1-1; D not certain. The V gene's germline CDR1 is SQVTM and CDR2 ANQGSEA. CDR3 length: 12 amino acids. Trimming pared 4 bases from V and 0 bases from J, leaving 6 bases between. DNA for the CDR3: TGCAGCGTTGGCTCCATGAACACTGAAGCTTTCTTT. The encoded protein is CSVGSMNTEAFF.

The chain couples TRBV10-2 to TRBJ2-1; D might be TRBD2 (6 bases). CDR1 is WSHSY and CDR2 is SAAADI in the germline V gene. The length of the CDR3 is 14 residues. V was cut by 7 bases and J by 5 bases, with 15 bases left in between. CDR3 loop: CASNRETQDNEQFF. The DNA of the CDR3 is TGCGCCAGCAACCGGGAGACACAAGACAATGAGCAGTTCTTC.

The chain links TRBV19 to TRBJ1-1, with a tentative D call TRBD1 (5 bases). Germline-derived CDR1 and CDR2 are LNHDA and SQIVND (reference sequence). V lost 8 bases to trimming and J lost 3 bases, with 13 bases between them. This CDR3 comprises 13 residues. This CDR3 is CASGMAGYTEAFF. Here the CDR3 DNA reads TGTGCCAGTGGGATGGCAGGGTACACTGAAGCTTTCTTT.

The rearrangement uses TRBV7-8 and TRBJ1-5, with D unclear. V dropped 5 bases and J dropped 4 bases, with 18 bases sitting between them. The CDR3 is 16 amino acids. Germline V CDR1 and CDR2: SGHVS, FQNEAQ. The CDR3 nucleotides read TGTGCCAGCAGCCCGAGGACCGCCCTAGGGAATCAGCCCCAGCATTTT. Translated: CASSPRTALGNQPQHF.

V usage is TRBV7-2 and J usage is TRBJ2-7; 7 bases are a match to TRBD2. V shed 2 bases, J shed 5 bases, and the junction held 9 bases outside the gene matches. Germline CDR1 is SGHTA and CDR2 is FQGNSA. The CDR3 is 15 residues long. For the CDR3, the DNA is TGTGCCAGCAGCTTATCTTGGGACTACGGGAACGAGCAGTACTTC. Translating it yields CASSLSWDYGNEQYF.

The gene calls are TRBV19 and TRBJ1-1; D may be TRBD1 (5 bases). The CDR3 spans 15 residues. CDR1 and CDR2 (germline): LNHDA, SQIVND (reference sequence). The V gene lost 5 bases and the J gene lost 4 bases, with 17 bases spanning the gap. This chain's CDR3 is CASSPGTGGSTEAFF. The DNA for the CDR3 is TGTGCCAGTAGTCCGGGGACGGGGGGAAGCACTGAAGCTTTCTTT.

The gene calls are TRBV7-9 and TRBJ1-1; the D is unclear. The CDR3 sequence is 14 residues long. Germline values: CDR1 SEHNR, CDR2 FQNEAQ (reference sequence). V lost 0 bases to trimming and J lost 3 bases, with 8 bases between them. CDR3 in DNA: TGTGCCAGCAGCTTAGCCGACACTCACACTGAAGCTTTCTTT. Its translation is CASSLADTHTEAFF.

This rearrangement joins TRBV14 to TRBJ1-1; TRBD1 aligns across 8 bases. V trimming: 2 bases; J trimming: 3 bases; junction bases outside the gene matches: 11. Germline V lookup: CDR1 SGHDN, CDR2 FVKESK. There are 17 residues in the CDR3. The DNA for the CDR3 is TGTGCCAGCAGCCAATGGGGCAGGGGGCTCGTCGACACTGAAGCTTTCTTT. Translated: CASSQWGRGLVDTEAFF.

The chain joins TRBV5-1 to TRBJ2-2; D gene uncertain. The V gene's germline CDR1 is SGHRS and CDR2 YFSETQ. The CDR3 contains 12 residues. Trimming stripped 4 bases from V and 6 bases from J, with 7 bases between. Here the CDR3 DNA reads TGCGCCAGCAGCCACATCCCCGGGGAGCTGTTTTTT. This gives the protein CASSHIPGELFF.

The chain joins TRBV2 to TRBJ1-6; no definite D call. Trimming took 4 bases from V and 10 from J, leaving 14 bases between them. This CDR3 has 14 residues. Germline CDR1 reads SNHLY; CDR2 reads FYNNEI. This CDR3 is CASSVGHRGSPLHF. CDR3 bases: TGTGCCAGCAGTGTAGGTCATCGTGGCTCACCCCTCCACTTT.

This CDR3 reads CASSTVAGNTDTQYF. The CDR3 bases are TGTGCCAGCAGTACGGTAGCGGGAAACACAGATACGCAGTATTTT. This rearrangement joins TRBV28 to TRBJ2-3, with 8 bases fitting TRBD2. Germline assignment: CDR1 MDHEN and CDR2 SYDVKM. The CDR3 spans 15 residues. V was clipped by 5 bases and J by 2 bases; unmatched bases: 6.